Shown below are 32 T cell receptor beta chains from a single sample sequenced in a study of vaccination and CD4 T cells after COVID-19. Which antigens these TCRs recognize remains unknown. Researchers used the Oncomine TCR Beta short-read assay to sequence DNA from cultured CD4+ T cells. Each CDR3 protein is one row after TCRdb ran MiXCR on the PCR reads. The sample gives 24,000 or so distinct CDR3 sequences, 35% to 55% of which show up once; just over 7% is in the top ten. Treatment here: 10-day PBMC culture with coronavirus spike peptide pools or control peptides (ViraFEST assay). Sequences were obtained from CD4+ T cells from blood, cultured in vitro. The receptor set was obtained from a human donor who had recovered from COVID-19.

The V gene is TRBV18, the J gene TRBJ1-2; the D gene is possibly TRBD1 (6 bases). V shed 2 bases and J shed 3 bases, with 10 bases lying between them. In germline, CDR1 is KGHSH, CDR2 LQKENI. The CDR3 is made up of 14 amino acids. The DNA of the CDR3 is TGTGCCAGCTCACCATCCTCAGGGGACTATGGCTACACCTTC. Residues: CASSPSSGDYGYTF.

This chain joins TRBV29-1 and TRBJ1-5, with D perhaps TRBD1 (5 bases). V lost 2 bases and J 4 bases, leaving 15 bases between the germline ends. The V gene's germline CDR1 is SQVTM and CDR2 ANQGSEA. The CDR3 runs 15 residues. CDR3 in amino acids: CSVESQTVTNQPQHF. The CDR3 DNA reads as TGCAGCGTTGAATCACAGACAGTCACAAATCAGCCCCAGCATTTT. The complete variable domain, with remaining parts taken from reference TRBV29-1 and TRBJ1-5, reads SAVISQKPSRDICQRGTSLTIQCQVDSQVTMMFWYRQQPGQSLTLIATANQGSEATYESGFVIDKFPISRPNLTFSTLTVSNMSPEDSSIYLCSVESQTVTNQPQHFGDGTRLSIL.

The chain's CDR3 is CASSSPSVLLQEAFF. In DNA form, the CDR3 reads TGTGCCAGCAGCTCTCCCTCAGTCCTACTCCAGGAAGCTTTCTTT. This rearrangement joins TRBV11-2 to TRBJ1-1, with no clear D. The CDR3 loop spans 15 amino acids. V lost 4 bases and J 8 bases, leaving 20 bases between the germline ends. Germline CDR1 and CDR2: SGHAT and FQNNGV.

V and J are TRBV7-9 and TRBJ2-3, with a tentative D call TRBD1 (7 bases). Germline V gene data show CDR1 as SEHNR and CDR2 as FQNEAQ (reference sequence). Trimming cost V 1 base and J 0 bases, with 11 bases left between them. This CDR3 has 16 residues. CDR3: CASSLGEDRSTDTQYF. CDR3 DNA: TGTGCCAGCAGCTTAGGGGAGGACAGGAGCACAGATACGCAGTATTTT. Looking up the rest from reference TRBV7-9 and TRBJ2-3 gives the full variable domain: DTGVSQNPRHKITKRGQNVTFRCDPISEHNRLYWYRQTLGQGPEFLTYFQNEAQLEKSRLLSDRFSAERPKGSFSTLEIQRTEQGDSAMYLCASSLGEDRSTDTQYFGPGTRLTVL.

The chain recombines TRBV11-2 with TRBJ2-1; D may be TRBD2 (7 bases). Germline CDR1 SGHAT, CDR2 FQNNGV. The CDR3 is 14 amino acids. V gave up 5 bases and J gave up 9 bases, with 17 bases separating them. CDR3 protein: CASSTDRGAGEQFF. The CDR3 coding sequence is TGTGCCAGCAGCACCGACCGGGGGGCGGGTGAGCAGTTCTTC.

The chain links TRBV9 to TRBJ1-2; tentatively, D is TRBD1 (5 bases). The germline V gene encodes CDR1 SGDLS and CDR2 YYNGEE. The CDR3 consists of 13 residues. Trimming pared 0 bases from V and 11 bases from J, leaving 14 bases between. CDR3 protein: CASSVAQEGRYTF. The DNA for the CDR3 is TGTGCCAGCAGCGTAGCCCAGGAGGGGAGGTACACCTTC.

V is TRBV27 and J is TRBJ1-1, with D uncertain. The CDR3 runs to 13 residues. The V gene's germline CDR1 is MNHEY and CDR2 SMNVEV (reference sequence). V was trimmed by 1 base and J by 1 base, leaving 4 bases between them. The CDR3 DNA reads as TGTGCCAGCAGTTTATGGGGGAACACTGAAGCTTTCTTT. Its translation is CASSLWGNTEAFF.

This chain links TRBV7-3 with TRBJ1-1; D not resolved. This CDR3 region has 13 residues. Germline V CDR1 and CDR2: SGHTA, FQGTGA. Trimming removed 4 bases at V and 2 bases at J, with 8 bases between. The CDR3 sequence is CASSSQKNTEAFF. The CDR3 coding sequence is TGTGCCAGCAGCTCACAGAAAAACACTGAAGCTTTCTTT.

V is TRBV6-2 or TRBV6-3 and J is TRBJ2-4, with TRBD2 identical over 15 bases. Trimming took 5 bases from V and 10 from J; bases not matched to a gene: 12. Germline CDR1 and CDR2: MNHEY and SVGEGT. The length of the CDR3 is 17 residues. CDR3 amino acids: CASSQGGTSGRPSIQYF. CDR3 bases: TGTGCCAGCAGTCAAGGGGGGACTAGCGGGAGGCCGAGTATTCAGTACTTC.

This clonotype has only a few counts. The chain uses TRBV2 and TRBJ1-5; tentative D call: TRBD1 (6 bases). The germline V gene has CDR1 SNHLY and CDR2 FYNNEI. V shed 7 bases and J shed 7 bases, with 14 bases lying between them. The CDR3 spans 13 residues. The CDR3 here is CASIRDIGQPQHF. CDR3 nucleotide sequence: TGTGCCAGCATTCGGGACATCGGGCAGCCCCAGCATTTT.

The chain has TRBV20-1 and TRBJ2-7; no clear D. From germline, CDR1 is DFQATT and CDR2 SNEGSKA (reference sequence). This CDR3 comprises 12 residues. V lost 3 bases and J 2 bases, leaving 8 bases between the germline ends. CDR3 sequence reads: CSASLGPYEQYF. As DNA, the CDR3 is TGCAGTGCTAGTCTCGGACCCTACGAGCAGTACTTC.

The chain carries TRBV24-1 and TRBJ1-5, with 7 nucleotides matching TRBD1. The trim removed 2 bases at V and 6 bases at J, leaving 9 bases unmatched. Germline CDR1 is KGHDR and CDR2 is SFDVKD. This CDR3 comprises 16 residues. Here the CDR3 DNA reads TGTGCCACCAGTGATTCTTCGACAGGGATCAGTCAGCCCCAGCATTTT. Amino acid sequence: CATSDSSTGISQPQHF.

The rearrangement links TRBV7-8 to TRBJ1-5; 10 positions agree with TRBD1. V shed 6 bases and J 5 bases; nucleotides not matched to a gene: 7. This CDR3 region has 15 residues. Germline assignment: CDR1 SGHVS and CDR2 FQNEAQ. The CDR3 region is CASSTGTGVDQPQHF. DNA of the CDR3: TGTGCCAGCAGTACCGGGACAGGGGTCGATCAGCCCCAGCATTTT.

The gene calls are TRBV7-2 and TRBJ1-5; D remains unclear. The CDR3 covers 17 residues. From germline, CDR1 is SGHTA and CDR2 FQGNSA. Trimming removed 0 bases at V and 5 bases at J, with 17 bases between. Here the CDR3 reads CASSLALGSAVDQPQHF. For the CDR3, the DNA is TGTGCCAGCAGCTTAGCATTGGGTTCGGCGGTGGATCAGCCCCAGCATTTT.

The CDR3, as DNA: TGCAGTGCTACGTCTTACAATGAGCAGTTCTTC. As protein: CSATSYNEQFF. The chain couples TRBV20-1 to TRBJ2-1, with D hard to call. The CDR3 is 11 amino acids. Trimming took off 4 bases at V and 4 bases at J, with 5 bases between the two ends. Germline values: CDR1 DFQATT, CDR2 SNEGSKA (reference sequence).

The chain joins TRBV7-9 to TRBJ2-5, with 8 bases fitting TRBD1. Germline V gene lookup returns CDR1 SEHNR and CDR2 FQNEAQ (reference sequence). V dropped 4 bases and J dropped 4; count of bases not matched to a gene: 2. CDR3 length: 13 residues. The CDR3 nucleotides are TGTGCCAGCAGCTCGACAGGGGCAGAGACCCAGTACTTC. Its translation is CASSSTGAETQYF.

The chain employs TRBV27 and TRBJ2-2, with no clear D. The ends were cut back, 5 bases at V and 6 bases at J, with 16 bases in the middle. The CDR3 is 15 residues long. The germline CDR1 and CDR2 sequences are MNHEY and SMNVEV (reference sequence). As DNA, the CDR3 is TGTGCCAGCAGTCAGGACCTAGACCGACCCGGGGAGCTGTTTTTT. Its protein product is CASSQDLDRPGELFF.

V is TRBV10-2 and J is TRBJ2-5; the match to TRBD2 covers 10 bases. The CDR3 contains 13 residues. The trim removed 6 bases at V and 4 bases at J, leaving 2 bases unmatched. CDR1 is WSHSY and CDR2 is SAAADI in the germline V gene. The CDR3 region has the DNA TGCGCCAGCAGGCTAGCGGGAGCAGAGACCCAGTACTTC. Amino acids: CASRLAGAETQYF.

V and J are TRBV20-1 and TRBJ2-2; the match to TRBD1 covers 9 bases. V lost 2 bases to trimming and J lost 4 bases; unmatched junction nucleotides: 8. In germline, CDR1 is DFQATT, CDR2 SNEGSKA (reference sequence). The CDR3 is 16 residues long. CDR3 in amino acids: CSARITGTGTTGELFF. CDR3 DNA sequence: TGCAGTGCTAGAATCACGGGGACAGGGACCACCGGGGAGCTGTTTTTT.

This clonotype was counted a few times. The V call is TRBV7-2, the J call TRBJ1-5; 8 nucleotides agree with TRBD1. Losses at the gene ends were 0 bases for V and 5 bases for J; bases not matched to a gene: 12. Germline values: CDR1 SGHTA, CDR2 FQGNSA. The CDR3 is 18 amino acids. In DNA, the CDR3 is TGTGCCAGCAGCTTAGCTGGACAGGGTGTTTTGGGGGATCAGCCCCAGCATTTT. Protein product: CASSLAGQGVLGDQPQHF.

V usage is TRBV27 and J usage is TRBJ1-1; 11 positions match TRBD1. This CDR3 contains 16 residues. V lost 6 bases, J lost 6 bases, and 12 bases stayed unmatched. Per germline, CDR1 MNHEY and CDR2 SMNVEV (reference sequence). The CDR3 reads CASRYRTGGAHSEAFF. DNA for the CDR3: TGTGCCAGCAGGTATCGGACAGGGGGCGCGCACTCTGAAGCTTTCTTT.

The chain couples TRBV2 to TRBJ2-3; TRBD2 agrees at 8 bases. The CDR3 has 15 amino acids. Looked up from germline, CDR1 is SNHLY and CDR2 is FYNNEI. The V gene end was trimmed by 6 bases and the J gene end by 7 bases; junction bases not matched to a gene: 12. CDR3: CASSETGLALNTQYF. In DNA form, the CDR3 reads TGTGCCAGCAGCGAAACCGGACTAGCCCTTAATACGCAGTATTTT.

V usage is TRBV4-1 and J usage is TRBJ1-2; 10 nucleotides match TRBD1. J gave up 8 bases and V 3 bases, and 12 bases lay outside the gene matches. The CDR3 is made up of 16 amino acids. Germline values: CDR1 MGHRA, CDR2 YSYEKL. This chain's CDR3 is CASSHTGTGAFLGYTF. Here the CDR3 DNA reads TGCGCCAGCAGCCATACCGGGACAGGGGCTTTCCTGGGCTACACCTTC.

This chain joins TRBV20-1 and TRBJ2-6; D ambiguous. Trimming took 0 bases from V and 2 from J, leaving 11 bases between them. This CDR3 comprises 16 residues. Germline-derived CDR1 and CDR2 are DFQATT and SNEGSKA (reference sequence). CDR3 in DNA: TGCAGTGCTAGAGATCTGGCGCGAGCTGGGGCCAACGTCCTGACTTTC. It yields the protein CSARDLARAGANVLTF.

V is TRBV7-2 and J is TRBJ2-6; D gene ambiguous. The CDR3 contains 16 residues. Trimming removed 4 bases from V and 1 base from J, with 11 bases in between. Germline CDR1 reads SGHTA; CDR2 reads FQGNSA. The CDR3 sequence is CASSSRYGSGANVLTF. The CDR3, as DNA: TGTGCCAGCAGCTCCCGCTACGGATCTGGGGCCAACGTCCTGACTTTC. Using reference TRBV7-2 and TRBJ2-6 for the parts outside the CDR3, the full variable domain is GAGVSQSPSNKVTEKGKDVELRCDPISGHTALYWYRQSLGQGLEFLIYFQGNSAPDKSGLPSDRFSAERTGGSVSTLTIQRTQQEDSAVYLCASSSRYGSGANVLTFGAGSRLTVL.

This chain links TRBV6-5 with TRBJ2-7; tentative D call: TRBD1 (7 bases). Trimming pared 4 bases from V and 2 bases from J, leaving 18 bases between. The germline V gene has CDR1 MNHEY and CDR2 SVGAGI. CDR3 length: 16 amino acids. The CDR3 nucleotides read TGTGCCAGCAGTTCATGGGGCAGGGGGGCTACCTACGAGCAGTACTTC. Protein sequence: CASSSWGRGATYEQYF.

Written as DNA, the CDR3 is TGTGCCAGCGGTAGGGCGGACTCCTACGAGCAGTACTTC. The encoded protein is CASGRADSYEQYF. This chain links TRBV27 with TRBJ2-7; D unresolved. The V gene lost 8 bases and the J gene lost 0 bases, with 11 bases spanning the gap. The length of the CDR3 is 13 residues. Germline-derived CDR1 and CDR2 are MNHEY and SMNVEV (reference sequence).

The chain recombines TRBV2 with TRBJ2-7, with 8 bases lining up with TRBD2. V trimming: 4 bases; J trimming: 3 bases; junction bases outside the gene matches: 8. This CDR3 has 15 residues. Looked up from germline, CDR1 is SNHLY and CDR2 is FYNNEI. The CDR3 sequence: CASSVGAGVYYEQYF. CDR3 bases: TGTGCCAGCAGTGTAGGAGCGGGAGTATACTACGAGCAGTACTTC.

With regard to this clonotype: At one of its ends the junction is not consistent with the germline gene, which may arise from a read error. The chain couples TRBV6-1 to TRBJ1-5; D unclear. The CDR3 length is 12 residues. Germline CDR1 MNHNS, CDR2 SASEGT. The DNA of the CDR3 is TGTGCCGGCAGTCTCGATAATCAGCCCCAGCATTTT. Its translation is CAGSLDNQPQHF.

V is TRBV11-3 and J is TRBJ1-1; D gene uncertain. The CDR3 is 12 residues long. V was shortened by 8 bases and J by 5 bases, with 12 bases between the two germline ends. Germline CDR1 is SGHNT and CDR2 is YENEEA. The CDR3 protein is CASGRELTEAFF. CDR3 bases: TGTGCCAGCGGACGGGAACTGACTGAAGCTTTCTTT.

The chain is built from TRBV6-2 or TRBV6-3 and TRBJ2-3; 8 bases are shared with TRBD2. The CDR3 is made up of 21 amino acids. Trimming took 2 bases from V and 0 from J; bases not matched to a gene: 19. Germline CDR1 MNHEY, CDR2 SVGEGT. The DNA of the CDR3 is TGTGCCAGCAGTTACCCCACCCGGGTATCAAGCGGGAGTGCTAGCACAGATACGCAGTATTTT. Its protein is CASSYPTRVSSGSASTDTQYF.

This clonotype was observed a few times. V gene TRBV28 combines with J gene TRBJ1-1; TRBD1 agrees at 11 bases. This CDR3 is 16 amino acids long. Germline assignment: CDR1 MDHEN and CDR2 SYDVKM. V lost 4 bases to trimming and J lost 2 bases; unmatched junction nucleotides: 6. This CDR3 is CASSSPGTGGNTEAFF. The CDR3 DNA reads TGTGCCAGCAGTTCCCCCGGGACAGGGGGAAACACTGAAGCTTTCTTT.